This T cell receptor (beta chain) was found in a study of T cells expressing NK-cell markers. Study-wide context: Sorted CD3+CD56-NKG2C+, CD3+CD56+NKG2C+ and CD3+CD56+NKG2C- T cells supplied the TCR beta repertoires. One of eight sequenced donors was HCMV-seronegative; the other seven were seropositive.

cDNA encoding TCR beta was synthesized via 5'RACE template switching incorporating UMIs. TCRdb re-called the 5' RACE reads and gives one entry per CDR3 protein, without DNA. This sample's table has some 140,000 distinct CDR3 sequences. The germline V gene encodes CDR1 SGDLS and CDR2 YYNGEE. This CDR3 is built from 16 residues. General observations from the study: Over 5 donors carried dominant NKG2C+ clonotypes that made up about 1.0-7.5% of their CD8+ T cells.

Concerning this clonotype itself: Its target is not known.

Sequenced material: blood T cells: a sorted CD56 or NKG2C T cell subset, CD4+ or CD8+ T cells, or bulk PBMC T cells (not recorded which). This rearrangement joins TRBV9 to TRBJ2-2; TCRdb's D gene call, TRBD1, goes unchecked for lack of DNA. This clonotype originated in a woman in her 50s in good health. The CDR3 loop is CASSVDAGGRTGELFF.